This record covers a single T cell receptor (beta chain). Its antigen is not known. This sample is part of a study of post-analysis software for immune sequencing data. Findings of the study overall: Patients carried roughly five TRBV segments more frequently than controls did, and TRBV5-6, TRBV5-1 and TRBV20-1 were among them.

The germline gives CDR1 SGHTA, CDR2 FQGNSA. Trimming removed 0 bases at V and 7 bases at J, with 11 bases between. The CDR3 runs to 14 residues. The TCR beta cDNA libraries carried unique molecular identifiers. Each CDR3 protein gets one entry after TCRdb re-called the PCR reads with MiXCR. The table lists 380,000 or so distinct CDR3 sequences, less than 40% of them singletons. V is TRBV7-2 and J is TRBJ2-3, with D perhaps matching TRBD2 (6 bases). Sequencing was done on a sample of blood. The sequence derives from a girl under 18 with multiple sclerosis. As DNA, the CDR3 is TGTGCCAGCAGCTTAGCGGGGGGTGCATATACGCAGTATTTT. This encodes CASSLAGGAYTQYF.